The 8 T cell receptor beta chains reported below all come from one sample, sequenced in a study of regulatory T cells in long-lasting Graves disease (dated by TCRdb to the early 2020s). Library prep was done by multiplex PCR. Sequencing instrument: Illumina HiSeq 4000. TCR beta libraries were built with iRepertoire HTBI primers and Arm-PCR amplification of CDR3 regions. TCRdb handled the public reads itself, with Q25 trimming in fastp and clone calling in MiXCR, and kept productive beta chains. Records with the same CDR3 protein are collapsed into one entry carrying the most frequent genes and DNA. This sample has around 460,000 distinct CDR3 sequences in its table, and approximately 23% of those were observed once. The ten largest clones add up to around 14% of the sample. What the time point label conveys for this sample: persistent/refractory GD, antithyroid drugs over 5 years with positive TRAb. RNA was extracted from PBMCs in TRIzol for both TCR sequencing and RNA sequencing.

The source was peripheral blood mononuclear cells (PBMCs), collected when the disease was refractory, from a patient treated with antithyroid drugs. These receptors were obtained from a female donor with Graves disease.

This clonotype was detected many times. The chain combines TRBV7-2 with TRBJ1-5; perhaps TRBD1 as D (5 bases). The CDR3 covers 14 residues. Deletions cut 8 bases from V and 0 bases from J, with 11 bases between. Germline values: CDR1 SGHTA, CDR2 FQGNSA. The DNA for the CDR3 is TGTGCCAGCGGACGGGGGAATAGCAATCAGCCCCAGCATTTT. The encoded protein is CASGRGNSNQPQHF.

This clonotype was seen many times. This chain links TRBV20-1 with TRBJ1-2; a possible D gene is TRBD1 (6 bases). V was clipped by 2 bases and J by 8 bases, with 15 bases between them. The V gene's germline CDR1 is DFQATT and CDR2 SNEGSKA (reference sequence). The length of the CDR3 is 13 residues. CDR3 coding DNA: TGCAGTGCTAGAATGGTCCAGGGGTTGGGCTACACCTTC. Protein product: CSARMVQGLGYTF.

The V gene is TRBV9, the J gene TRBJ1-2, with 7 bases that match TRBD1. Trimming cost V 5 bases and J 6 bases; bases outside gene matches: 7. Germline CDR1 reads SGDLS; CDR2 reads YYNGEE. The CDR3 has 13 amino acids. CDR3 in amino acids: CASRGGGTDGYTF. The CDR3 DNA is TGTGCCAGCAGGGGGGGGGGGACAGATGGCTACACCTTC.

Regarding this clonotype: The junction shows a germline mismatch at one end, possibly a read error. The V gene is TRBV11-2, the J gene TRBJ2-1, with 8 bases aligning to TRBD2. Germline CDR1 reads SGHAT; CDR2 reads FQNNGV. The CDR3 sequence is 22 residues long. For the CDR3, the DNA is TGTGCCAGCAGCGCCCGGCGAGGGGTAGGCGGGGGGATGTGGAGCTCCTACGATGAGCAGTTCTTC. Translating it yields CASSARRGVGGGMWSSYDEQFF.

This clonotype came up many times. This rearrangement joins TRBV10-3 to TRBJ2-7; 11 bases map to TRBD2. Trimming removed 7 bases from V and 1 base from J; junction bases left unmatched: 6. This CDR3 has 15 amino acids. Germline V CDR1 and CDR2: ENHRY, SYGVKD. This CDR3 is CAIKPGLAESYEQYF. CDR3 in DNA: TGTGCCATCAAGCCGGGACTAGCGGAATCCTACGAGCAGTACTTC.

V gene TRBV7-2 combines with J gene TRBJ2-2; D remains ambiguous. Looked up from germline, CDR1 is SGHTA and CDR2 is FQGNSA. V was shortened by 5 bases and J by 2 bases, with 12 bases between the two germline ends. The CDR3 contains 15 residues. This CDR3 reads CASSPQPVNTGELFF. For the CDR3, the DNA is TGTGCCAGCAGCCCCCAGCCCGTAAACACCGGGGAGCTGTTTTTT.

The CDR3 reads CASSWDGGAGEKLFF. DNA for the CDR3: TGCGCCAGCAGCTGGGATGGAGGGGCGGGTGAAAAACTGTTTTTT. V usage is TRBV5-1 and J usage is TRBJ1-4, with D perhaps matching TRBD1 (5 bases). This CDR3 has 15 residues. From germline, CDR1 is SGHRS and CDR2 YFSETQ. V shed 3 bases and J shed 7 bases, with 16 bases lying between them.

The gene calls are TRBV6-1 and TRBJ1-4, with D possibly being TRBD1 (5 bases). V lost 5 bases and J lost 4, with 11 bases in between. The CDR3 extends over 14 amino acids. In germline, CDR1 is MNHNS, CDR2 SASEGT. The CDR3 bases are TGTGCCAGCAGTACAGGACGGCATAATGAAAAACTGTTTTTT. It encodes CASSTGRHNEKLFF.